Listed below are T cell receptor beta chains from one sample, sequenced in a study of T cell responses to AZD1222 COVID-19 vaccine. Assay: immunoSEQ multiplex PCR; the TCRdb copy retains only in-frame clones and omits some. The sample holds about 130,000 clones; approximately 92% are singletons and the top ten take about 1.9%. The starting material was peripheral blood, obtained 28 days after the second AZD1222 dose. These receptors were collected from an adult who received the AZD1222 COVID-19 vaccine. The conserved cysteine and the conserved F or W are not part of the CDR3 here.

cdr3_aa: ASSQDSNRGAATYNEQF
j_call: TRBJ2-1
v_call: TRBV4-3

cdr3_aa: ASGLRLAGPDTQY
j_call: TRBJ2-3
v_call: TRBV12-5

cdr3_aa: ASSPFFWTSANNEQF
j_call: TRBJ2-1
v_call: TRBV18

cdr3_aa: ASSYLAGHTSSYNEQF
j_call: TRBJ2-1
v_call: TRBV6-2/TRBV6-3

cdr3_aa: ASSLDGRELNTEAF
j_call: TRBJ1-1
v_call: TRBV18

cdr3_aa: ASSLSGTGELF
j_call: TRBJ2-2
v_call: TRBV6-6

cdr3_aa: ASSIREAATEAF
j_call: TRBJ1-1
v_call: TRBV19

cdr3_aa: ASTQVGGEKLF
j_call: TRBJ1-4
v_call: TRBV19

cdr3_aa: ASSIDGTKAYGYT
j_call: TRBJ1-2
v_call: TRBV19

cdr3_aa: SVRQGTDSPLH
j_call: TRBJ1-6
v_call: TRBV29-1

cdr3_aa: ASRRGSTQPQH
j_call: TRBJ1-5
v_call: TRBV19

cdr3_aa: SATVYKQQY
j_call: TRBJ2-7
v_call: TRBV20-1

cdr3_aa: ASSVASGGGDTQY
j_call: TRBJ2-3
v_call: TRBV9

cdr3_aa: ASSATSSHQETQY
j_call: TRBJ2-5
v_call: TRBV9

cdr3_aa: ASSPALQVMNTEAF
j_call: TRBJ1-1
v_call: TRBV18

cdr3_aa: ASSLAPGGTKTGELF
j_call: TRBJ2-2
v_call: TRBV5-1

cdr3_aa: ASSFRDTATNEKLF
j_call: TRBJ1-4
v_call: TRBV4-1

cdr3_aa: ASRPGLAGETQY
j_call: TRBJ2-5
v_call: TRBV5-1

cdr3_aa: ASSVLTGTSQTQY
j_call: TRBJ2-5
v_call: TRBV9

cdr3_aa: ASSLDGQGTSGYT
j_call: TRBJ1-2
v_call: TRBV7-2

cdr3_aa: ASSQRRIGVTDTQY
j_call: TRBJ2-3
v_call: TRBV3-1/TRBV3-2

cdr3_aa: AWSISSGNTIY
j_call: TRBJ1-3
v_call: TRBV30

cdr3_aa: ASSAITGGKETQY
j_call: TRBJ2-5
v_call: TRBV10-1

cdr3_aa: ASTHREGQPQH
j_call: TRBJ1-5
v_call: TRBV12-3/TRBV12-4

cdr3_aa: ASSLDDTGELF
j_call: TRBJ2-2
v_call: TRBV5-1

cdr3_aa: ASSERAHTEAF
j_call: TRBJ1-1
v_call: TRBV6-4